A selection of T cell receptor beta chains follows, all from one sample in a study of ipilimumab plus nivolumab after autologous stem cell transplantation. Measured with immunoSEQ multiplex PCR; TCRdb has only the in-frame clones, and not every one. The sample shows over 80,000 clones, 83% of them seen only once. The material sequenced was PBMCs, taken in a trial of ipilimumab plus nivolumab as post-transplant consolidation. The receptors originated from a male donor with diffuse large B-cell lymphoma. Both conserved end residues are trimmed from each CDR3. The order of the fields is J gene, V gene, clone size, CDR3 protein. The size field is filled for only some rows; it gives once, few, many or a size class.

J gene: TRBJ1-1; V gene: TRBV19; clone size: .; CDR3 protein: ASSIGGGGENTEAF
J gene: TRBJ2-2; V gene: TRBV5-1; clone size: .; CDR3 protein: ASSLGHRDLNTGELF
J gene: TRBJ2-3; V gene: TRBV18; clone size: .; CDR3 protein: ASSRQERTDTQY
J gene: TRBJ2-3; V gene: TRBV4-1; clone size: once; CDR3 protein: ASSQAIAVRTDTQY
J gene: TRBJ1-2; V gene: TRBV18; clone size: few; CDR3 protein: ASSTAHPPNYGYT
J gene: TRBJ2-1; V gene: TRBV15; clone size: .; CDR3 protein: ATRKRGGLYNEQF
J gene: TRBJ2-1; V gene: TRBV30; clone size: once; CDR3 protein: AWRRGGQDEQF
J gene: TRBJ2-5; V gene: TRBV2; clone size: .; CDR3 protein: ASRELAGVETQY
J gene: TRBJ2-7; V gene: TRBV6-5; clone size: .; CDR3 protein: ASISRTGKGEQY
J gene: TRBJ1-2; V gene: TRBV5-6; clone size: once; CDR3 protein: ASSLVEVNYGYT
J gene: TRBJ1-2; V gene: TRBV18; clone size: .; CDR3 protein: ASSGAGASNYGYT
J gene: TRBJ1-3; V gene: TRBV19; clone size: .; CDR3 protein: ASSSGAAFSGNTIY
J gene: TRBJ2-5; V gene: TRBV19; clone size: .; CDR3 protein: ASSIVGLLETQY
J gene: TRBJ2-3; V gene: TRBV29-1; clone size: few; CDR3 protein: SVERTVSTDTQY
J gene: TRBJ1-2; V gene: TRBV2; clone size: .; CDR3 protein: ASSVWTGADGYT
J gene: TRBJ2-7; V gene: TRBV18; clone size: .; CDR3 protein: ASSSGQGHHEQY
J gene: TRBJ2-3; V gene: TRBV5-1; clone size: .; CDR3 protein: ASSWRREDTQY
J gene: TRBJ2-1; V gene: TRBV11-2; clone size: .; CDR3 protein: ASSPAYNEQF
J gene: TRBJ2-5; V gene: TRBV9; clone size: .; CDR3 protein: ASSVAWGRQWETQY
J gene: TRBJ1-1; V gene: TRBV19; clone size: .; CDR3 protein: ASSMRGTEAF
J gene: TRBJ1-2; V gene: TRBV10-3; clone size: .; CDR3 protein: AISPAGSGYT
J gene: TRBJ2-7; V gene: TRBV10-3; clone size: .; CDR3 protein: ACSRASGAEYEQY
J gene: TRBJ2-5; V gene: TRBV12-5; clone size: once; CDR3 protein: ASGSGGNQETQY
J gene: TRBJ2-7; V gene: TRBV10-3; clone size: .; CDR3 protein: AISEGPTTSYEQC
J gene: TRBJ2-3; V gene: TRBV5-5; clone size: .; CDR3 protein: ASLLAGIDTQY
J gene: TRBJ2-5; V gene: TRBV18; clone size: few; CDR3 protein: ASSPGGGETQY
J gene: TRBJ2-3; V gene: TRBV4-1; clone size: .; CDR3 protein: ASSQGDSGPRRSTQY
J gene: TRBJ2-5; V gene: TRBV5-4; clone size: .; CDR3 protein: ASSLPPGETQY
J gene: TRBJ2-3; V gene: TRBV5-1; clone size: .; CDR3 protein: ASSSSGTSGATQDTQY
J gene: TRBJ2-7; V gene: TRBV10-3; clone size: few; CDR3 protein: AIKGEGEQY
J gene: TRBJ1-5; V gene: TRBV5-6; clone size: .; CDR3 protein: ASSLGQGIYSNQPQH
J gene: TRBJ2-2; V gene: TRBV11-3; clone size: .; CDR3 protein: ASGYGNTGELF
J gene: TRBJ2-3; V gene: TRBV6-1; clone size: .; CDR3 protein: ASSLIAGGQDTQY
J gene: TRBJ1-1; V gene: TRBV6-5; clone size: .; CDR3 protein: ASRAPERSNTEAF
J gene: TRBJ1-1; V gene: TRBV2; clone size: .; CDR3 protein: ASTTWGVNTEAF
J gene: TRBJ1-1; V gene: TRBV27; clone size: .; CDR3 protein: ASSPRQGRTEAF
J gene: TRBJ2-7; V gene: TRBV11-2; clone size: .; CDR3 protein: ASSLDRGGEQY
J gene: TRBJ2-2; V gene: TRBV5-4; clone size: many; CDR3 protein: ASSFYRSKNTGELF
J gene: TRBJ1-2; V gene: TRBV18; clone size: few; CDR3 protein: ASSPTGRYGYT
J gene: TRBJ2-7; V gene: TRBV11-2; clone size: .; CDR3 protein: ASSLAHNFYEQY
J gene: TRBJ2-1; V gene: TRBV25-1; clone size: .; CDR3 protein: ASSAPGLHNEQF
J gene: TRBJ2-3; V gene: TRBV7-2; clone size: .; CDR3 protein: ASSLGSAAGQDTQY
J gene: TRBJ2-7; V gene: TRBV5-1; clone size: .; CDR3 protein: ASSFTGTSYEQY
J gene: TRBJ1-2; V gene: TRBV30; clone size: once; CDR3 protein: AWSVGTRGVSGYT
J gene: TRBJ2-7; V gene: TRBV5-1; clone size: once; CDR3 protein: ASSWGGTGSDEQY
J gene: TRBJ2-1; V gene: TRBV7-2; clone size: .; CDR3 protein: ASSLQWLAGGPGEQF
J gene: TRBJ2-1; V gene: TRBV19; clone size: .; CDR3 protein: ASGGGPPSF
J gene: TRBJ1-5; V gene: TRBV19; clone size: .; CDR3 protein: ASSEEGAGRQPQH
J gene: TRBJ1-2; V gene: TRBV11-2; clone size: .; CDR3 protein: ASSSTPRGWGYT